What follows are 10 T cell receptor beta chains derived from one specimen sequenced in a study of cytotoxic CD8 clonotypes in ibrutinib-treated CLL. Clones were read by immunoSEQ multiplex PCR, and TCRdb kept only the in-frame ones, dropping some. The sample lists around 200,000 clones, more than 75% seen once, with about an eighth in the top ten. The material was PBMCs, obtained after 12 months of ibrutinib treatment. These receptors all stem from a human donor with chronic lymphocytic leukemia.

The V call is TRBV6-6, the J call TRBJ2-5; no clear D gene. Trimming left V 0 bases short and J 0 bases short, with 8 bases between. This CDR3 is 15 amino acids long. The germline gives CDR1 MNHNY, CDR2 SVGAGI (reference sequence). DNA of the CDR3: TGTGCCAGCAGTTACTCGTTACGGAACCAAGAGACCCAGTACTTC. It encodes CASSYSLRNQETQYF.

The chain is built from TRBV6-6 and TRBJ2-4; D uncertain. V lost 3 bases, J lost 0 bases, and 12 bases lay in between. This CDR3 comprises 16 residues. Germline CDR1 and CDR2: MNHNY and SVGAGI (reference sequence). The CDR3 reads CASSYTENLAKNIQYF. The DNA of the CDR3 is TGTGCCAGCAGTTATACTGAAAACCTAGCCAAAAACATTCAGTACTTC.

This chain joins TRBV21-1 and TRBJ2-3; TRBD1 is the table's D call and was not checked against the DNA. TRBV21-1 represents a pseudogene. The CDR3 runs 17 residues. CDR3 bases: TGTGCCAGCAGCAAGTTGACCCTGACAGCTAGCACAGATACGCAGTATTTT. Its protein is CASSKLTLTASTDTQYF.

This rearrangement joins TRBV14 to TRBJ2-7; 11 nucleotides match TRBD1. The germline V gene encodes CDR1 SGHDN and CDR2 FVKESK. The CDR3 sequence is 15 residues long. The J segment lost 4 bases and the V segment lost 3 bases, leaving 5 bases of the junction unmatched. The CDR3 coding sequence is TGTGCCAGCAGCCATCCGGGACAGGGGGTTTACGAGCAGTACTTC. Protein product: CASSHPGQGVYEQYF.

V usage is TRBV28 and J usage is TRBJ1-2, with D uncertain. V was trimmed by 3 bases and J by 4 bases, leaving 9 bases between them. CDR1 and CDR2 from the germline V gene are MDHEN and SYDVKM. The CDR3 loop spans 13 amino acids. The CDR3 nucleotides are TGTGCCAGCAGTTTTGGGCGGAGCTATGGCTACACCTTC. Protein product: CASSFGRSYGYTF.

V gene TRBV7-8 combines with J gene TRBJ2-1; D might be TRBD2 (6 bases). V shed 5 bases and J shed 1 base, with 15 bases lying between them. There are 16 residues in the CDR3. Per the germline V gene, CDR1 is SGHVS and CDR2 is FQNEAQ. CDR3 protein: CASSLLGGKSYNEQFF. CDR3 bases: TGTGCCAGCAGCCTCCTTGGCGGGAAGTCCTACAATGAGCAGTTCTTC. The whole variable domain, filled in from reference TRBV7-8 and TRBJ2-1, reads GAGVSQSPRYKVAKRGQDVALRCDPISGHVSLFWYQQALGQGPEFLTYFQNEAQLDKSGLPSDRFFAERPEGSVSTLKIQRTQQEDSAVYLCASSLLGGKSYNEQFFGPGTRLTVL.

The CDR3 bases are TGTGCCAGCAGCTTAGCTAGCGACAGGGTAGGTCTGGTTTTGGCTTTCTTT. Protein sequence: CASSLASDRVGLVLAFF. The genes are TRBV7-9 and TRBJ1-1; 7 bases fit TRBD1. CDR1 and CDR2 (germline): SEHNR, FQNEAQ (reference sequence). This CDR3 spans 17 amino acids. Germline trimming cut 0 bases from V and 11 bases from J; bases unmatched to any gene: 18.

The rearrangement joins TRBV6-5 to TRBJ2-1; D not resolved. Germline CDR1 and CDR2: MNHEY and SVGAGI. The CDR3 is 13 residues long. Trimming left V 5 bases short and J 10 bases short, with 15 bases between. The CDR3 nucleotides read TGTGCCAGCAGTCACCCGAGAGCATCCGAGCAGTTCTTC. It is translated as CASSHPRASEQFF.

V is TRBV9 and J is TRBJ1-1; a possible D gene is TRBD1 (5 bases). The V end was cut by 4 bases, the J end by 7 bases, with 29 bases between. The CDR3 is made up of 18 amino acids. Germline lookup yields CDR1 SGDLS and CDR2 YYNGEE. CDR3 DNA: TGTGCCAGCAGCCAAGGGGTGGACCTCACCTTCGGGGGAGGTGAAGCTTTCTTT. Translation: CASSQGVDLTFGGGEAFF. The full variable domain, completed using reference TRBV9 and TRBJ1-1, is DSGVTQTPKHLITATGQRVTLRCSPRSGDLSVYWYQQSLDQGLQFLIQYYNGEERAKGNILERFSAQQFPDLHSELNLSSLELGDSALYFCASSQGVDLTFGGGEAFFGQGTRLTVV.

V usage is TRBV5-1 and J usage is TRBJ1-5, with 9 bases aligning to TRBD1. The V gene end was trimmed by 0 bases and the J gene end by 3 bases; junction bases not matched to a gene: 10. CDR3 length: 18 residues. The germline V gene has CDR1 SGHRS and CDR2 YFSETQ. CDR3 protein: CASSLDGQGWVINQPQHF. CDR3 sequence (DNA): TGCGCCAGCAGCTTGGACGGACAGGGGTGGGTTATCAATCAGCCCCAGCATTTT. Full variable domain (missing parts from reference TRBV5-1 and TRBJ1-5): KAGVTQTPRYLIKTRGQQVTLSCSPISGHRSVSWYQQTPGQGLQFLFEYFSETQRNKGNFPGRFSGRQFSNSRSEMNVSTLELGDSALYLCASSLDGQGWVINQPQHFGDGTRLSIL.